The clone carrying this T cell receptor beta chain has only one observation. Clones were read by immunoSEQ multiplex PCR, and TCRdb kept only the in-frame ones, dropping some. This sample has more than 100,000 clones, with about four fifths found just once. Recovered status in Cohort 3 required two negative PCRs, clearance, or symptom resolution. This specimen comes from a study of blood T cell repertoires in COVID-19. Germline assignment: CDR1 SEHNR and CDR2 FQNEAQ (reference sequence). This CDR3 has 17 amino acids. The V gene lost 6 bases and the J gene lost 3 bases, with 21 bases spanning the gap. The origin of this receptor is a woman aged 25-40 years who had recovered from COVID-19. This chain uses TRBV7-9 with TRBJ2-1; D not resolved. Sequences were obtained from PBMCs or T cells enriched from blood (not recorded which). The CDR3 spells CASRPSRGDSHYNEQFF. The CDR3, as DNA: TGTGCCAGCAGACCCTCGCGAGGTGACTCCCACTACAATGAGCAGTTCTTC.